Listed here are 5 T cell receptor beta chains from one sample, sequenced in a study of cytomegalovirus exposure and HLA in healthy donors. PCR amplification relied on 60 Vbeta primers (plus 13 Jbeta primers). Here immunoSEQ multiplex PCR was the method, and the copy in TCRdb shows in-frame clones only, minus some. The sample lists about 200,000 clones, about 85% occurring once. Input material: PBMCs. The receptors here all came from a male donor in good health and CMV-seropositive.

The chain is built from TRBV12-5 and TRBJ2-3, with D possibly TRBD2 on 7 matching bases. The CDR3 loop spans 15 amino acids. From germline, CDR1 is LGHNT and CDR2 FRNRAP. The V and J ends lost 5 bases and 6 bases respectively, with 18 bases between them. This CDR3 reads CASGPGAGVGDTQYF. The DNA for the CDR3 is TGTGCTAGTGGTCCGGGGGCGGGAGTCGGTGATACGCAGTATTTT. Filled out from reference TRBV12-5 and TRBJ2-3, the complete variable domain reads DARVTQTPRHKVTEMGQEVTMRCQPILGHNTVFWYRQTMMQGLELLAYFRNRAPLDDSGMPKDRFSAEMPDATLATLKIQPSEPRDSAVYFCASGPGAGVGDTQYFGPGTRLTVL.

V is TRBV6-6 and J is TRBJ2-1; 9 nucleotides line up with TRBD2. V lost 4 bases and J lost 8; bases outside the gene matches: 6. Germline V CDR1 and CDR2: MNHNY, SVGAGI (reference sequence). The CDR3 totals 14 residues. The CDR3 DNA follows: TGTGCCAGCAGTTTCTTAGCGGGAGAAGATGAGCAGTTCTTC. Protein sequence: CASSFLAGEDEQFF.

This clone showed up just a few times. The chain is built from TRBV7-3 and TRBJ2-2; a possible D gene is TRBD2 (5 bases). CDR1 and CDR2 (germline): SGHTA, FQGTGA. This CDR3 has 14 residues. The V and J ends lost 2 bases and 5 bases respectively, with 9 bases between them. This CDR3 is CASSLRGWTGELFF. For the CDR3, the DNA is TGTGCCAGCAGCTTACGGGGATGGACCGGGGAGCTGTTTTTT.

The chain uses TRBV7-2 and TRBJ1-5; D gene ambiguous. Germline assignment: CDR1 SGHTA and CDR2 FQGNSA. V gave up 2 bases and J gave up 4 bases, with 6 bases separating them. This CDR3 spans 13 amino acids. CDR3 DNA: TGTGCCAGCAGCTTACAGGAAAATCAGCCCCAGCATTTT. This translates into CASSLQENQPQHF.

The V gene is TRBV19, the J gene TRBJ1-1; D unresolved. Germline assignment: CDR1 LNHDA and CDR2 SQIVND (reference sequence). The CDR3 covers 14 residues. V was trimmed by 3 bases and J by 3 bases, leaving 11 bases between them. In DNA form, the CDR3 reads TGTGCCAGTAGTATTTCCCTATCCCACACTGAAGCTTTCTTT. Protein product: CASSISLSHTEAFF. Full variable domain (rest looked up from reference TRBV19 and TRBJ1-1): DGGITQSPKYLFRKEGQNVTLSCEQNLNHDAMYWYRQDPGQGLRLIYYSQIVNDFQKGDIAEGYSVSREKKESFPLTVTSAQKNPTAFYLCASSISLSHTEAFFGQGTRLTVV.